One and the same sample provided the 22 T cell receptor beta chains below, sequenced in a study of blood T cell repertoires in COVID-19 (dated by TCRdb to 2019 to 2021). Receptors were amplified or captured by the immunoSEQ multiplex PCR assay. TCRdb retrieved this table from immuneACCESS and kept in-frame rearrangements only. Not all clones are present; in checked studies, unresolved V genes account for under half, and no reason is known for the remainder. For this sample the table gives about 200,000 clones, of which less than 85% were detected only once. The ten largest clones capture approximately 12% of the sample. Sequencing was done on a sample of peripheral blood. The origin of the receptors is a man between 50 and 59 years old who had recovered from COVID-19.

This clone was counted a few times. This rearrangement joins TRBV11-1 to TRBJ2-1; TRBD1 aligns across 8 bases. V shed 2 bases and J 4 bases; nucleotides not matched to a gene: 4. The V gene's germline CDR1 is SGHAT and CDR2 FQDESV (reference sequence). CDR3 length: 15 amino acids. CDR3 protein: CASSLYGTGYNEQFF. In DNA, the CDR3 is TGTGCCAGCAGCTTATATGGGACAGGATACAATGAGCAGTTCTTC.

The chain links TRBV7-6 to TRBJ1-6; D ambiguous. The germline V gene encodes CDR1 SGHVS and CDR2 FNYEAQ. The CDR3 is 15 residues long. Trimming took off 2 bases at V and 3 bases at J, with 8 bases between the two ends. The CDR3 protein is CASSLSSSYNSPLHF. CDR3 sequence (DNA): TGTGCCAGCAGCTTAAGTTCCAGCTATAATTCACCCCTCCACTTT. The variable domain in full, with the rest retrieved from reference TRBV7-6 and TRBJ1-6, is GAGVSQSPRYKVTKRGQDVALRCDPISGHVSLYWYRQALGQGPEFLTYFNYEAQQDKSGLPNDRFSAERPEGSISTLTIQRTEQRDSAMYRCASSLSSSYNSPLHFGNGTRLTVT.

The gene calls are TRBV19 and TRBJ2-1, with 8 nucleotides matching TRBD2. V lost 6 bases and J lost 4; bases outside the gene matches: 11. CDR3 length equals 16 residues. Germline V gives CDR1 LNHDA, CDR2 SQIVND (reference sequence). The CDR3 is CASRASGLGDYNEQFF. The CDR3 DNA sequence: TGTGCCAGTAGGGCGTCGGGACTAGGAGATTACAATGAGCAGTTCTTC.

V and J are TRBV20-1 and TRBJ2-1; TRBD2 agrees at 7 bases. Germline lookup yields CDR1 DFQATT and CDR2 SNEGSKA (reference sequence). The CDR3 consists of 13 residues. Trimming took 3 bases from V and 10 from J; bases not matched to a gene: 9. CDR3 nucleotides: TGCAGTGCTAGTGTTTCTGCGGGAGCCGAGCAGTTCTTC. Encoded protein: CSASVSAGAEQFF.

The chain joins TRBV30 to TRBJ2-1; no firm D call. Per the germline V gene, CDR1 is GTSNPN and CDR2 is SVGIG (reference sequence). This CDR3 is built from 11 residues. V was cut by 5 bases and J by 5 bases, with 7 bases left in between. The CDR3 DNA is TGTGCCTGGTACAGCCACAATGAGCAGTTCTTC. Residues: CAWYSHNEQFF.

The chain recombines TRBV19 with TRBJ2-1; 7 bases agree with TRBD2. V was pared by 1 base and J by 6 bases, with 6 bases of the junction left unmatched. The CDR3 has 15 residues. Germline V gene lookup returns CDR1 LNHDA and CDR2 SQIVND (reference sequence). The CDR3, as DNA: TGTGCCAGTAGTATAGGGGGAGGGATGGGCAATGAGCAGTTCTTC. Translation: CASSIGGGMGNEQFF.

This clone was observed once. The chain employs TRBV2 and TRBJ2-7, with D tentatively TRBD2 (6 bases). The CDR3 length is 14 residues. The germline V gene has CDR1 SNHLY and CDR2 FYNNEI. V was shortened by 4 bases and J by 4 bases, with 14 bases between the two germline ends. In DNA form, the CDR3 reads TGTGCCAGCAGTGGCATAAGTGGGGGGTACGAGCAGTACTTC. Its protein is CASSGISGGYEQYF. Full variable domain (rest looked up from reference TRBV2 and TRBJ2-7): EPEVTQTPSHQVTQMGQEVILRCVPISNHLYFYWYRQILGQKVEFLVSFYNNEISEKSEIFDDQFSVERPDGSNFTLKIRSTKLEDSAMYFCASSGISGGYEQYFGPGTRLTVT.

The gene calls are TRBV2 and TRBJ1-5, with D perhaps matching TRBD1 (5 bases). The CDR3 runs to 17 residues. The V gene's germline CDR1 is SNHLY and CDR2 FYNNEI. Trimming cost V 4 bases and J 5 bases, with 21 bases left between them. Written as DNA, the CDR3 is TGTGCCAGCAGTGTACCAGGGTCTTCTCCCTATGATCAGCCCCAGCATTTT. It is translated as CASSVPGSSPYDQPQHF.

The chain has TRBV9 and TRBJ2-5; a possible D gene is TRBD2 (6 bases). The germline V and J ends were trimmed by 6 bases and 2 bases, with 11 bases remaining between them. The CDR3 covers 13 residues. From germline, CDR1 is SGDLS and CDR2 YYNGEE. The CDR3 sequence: CASTGGGQETQYF. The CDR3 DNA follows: TGTGCCAGCACCGGAGGAGGGCAAGAGACCCAGTACTTC.

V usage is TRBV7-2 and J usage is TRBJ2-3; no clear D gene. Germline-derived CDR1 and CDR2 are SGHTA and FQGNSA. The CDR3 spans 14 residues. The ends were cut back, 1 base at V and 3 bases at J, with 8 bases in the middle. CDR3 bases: TGTGCCAGCAGCTTAGATAGGAGAACAGATACGCAGTATTTT. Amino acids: CASSLDRRTDTQYF.

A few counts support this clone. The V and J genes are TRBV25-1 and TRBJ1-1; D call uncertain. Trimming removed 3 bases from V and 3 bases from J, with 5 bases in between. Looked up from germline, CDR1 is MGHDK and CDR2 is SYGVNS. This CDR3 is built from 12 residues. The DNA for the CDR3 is TGTGCCAGCAGTGAGCGGTACACTGAAGCTTTCTTT. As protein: CASSERYTEAFF.

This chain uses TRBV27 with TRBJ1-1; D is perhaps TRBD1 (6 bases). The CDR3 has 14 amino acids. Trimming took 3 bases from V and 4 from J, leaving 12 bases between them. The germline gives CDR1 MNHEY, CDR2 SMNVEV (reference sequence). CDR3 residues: CASSFGLGATEAFF. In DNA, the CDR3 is TGTGCCAGCAGTTTCGGTTTGGGGGCCACTGAAGCTTTCTTT.

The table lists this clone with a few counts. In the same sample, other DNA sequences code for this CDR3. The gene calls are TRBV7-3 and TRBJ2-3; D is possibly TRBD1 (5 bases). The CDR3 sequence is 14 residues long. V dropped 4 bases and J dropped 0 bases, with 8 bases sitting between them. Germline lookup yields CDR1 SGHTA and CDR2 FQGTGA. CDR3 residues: CASSSDRSTDTQYF. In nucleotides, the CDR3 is TGTGCCAGCAGCTCAGACAGAAGCACAGATACGCAGTATTTT.

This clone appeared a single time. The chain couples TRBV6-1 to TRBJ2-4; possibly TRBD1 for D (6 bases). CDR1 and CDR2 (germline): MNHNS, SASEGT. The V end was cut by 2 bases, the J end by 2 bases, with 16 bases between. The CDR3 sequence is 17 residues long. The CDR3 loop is CASSELQGSGSKNIQYF. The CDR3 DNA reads TGTGCCAGCAGTGAACTTCAGGGGTCGGGGTCCAAAAACATTCAGTACTTC.

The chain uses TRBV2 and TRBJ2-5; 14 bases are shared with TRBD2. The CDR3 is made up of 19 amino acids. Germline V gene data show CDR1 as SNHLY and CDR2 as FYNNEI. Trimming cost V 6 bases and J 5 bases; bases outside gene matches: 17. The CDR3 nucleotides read TGTGCCAGCAGCGCCACCCCGACTAGCGGGAGGGCCGAGGGGGAGACCCAGTACTTC. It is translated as CASSATPTSGRAEGETQYF.

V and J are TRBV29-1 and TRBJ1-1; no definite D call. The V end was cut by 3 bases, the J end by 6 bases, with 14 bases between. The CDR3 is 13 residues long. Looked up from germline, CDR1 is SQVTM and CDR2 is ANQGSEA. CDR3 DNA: TGCAGCGTTGAGACTCCCGGCCGCCCTGAAGCTTTCTTT. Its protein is CSVETPGRPEAFF. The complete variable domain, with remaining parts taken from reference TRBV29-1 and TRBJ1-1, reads SAVISQKPSRDICQRGTSLTIQCQVDSQVTMMFWYRQQPGQSLTLIATANQGSEATYESGFVIDKFPISRPNLTFSTLTVSNMSPEDSSIYLCSVETPGRPEAFFGQGTRLTVV.

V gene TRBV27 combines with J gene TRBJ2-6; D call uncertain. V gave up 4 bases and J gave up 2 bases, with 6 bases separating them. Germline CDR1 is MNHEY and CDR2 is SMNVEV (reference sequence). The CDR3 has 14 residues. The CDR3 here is CASSSLAGANVLTF. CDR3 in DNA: TGTGCCAGCAGTTCCCTCGCTGGGGCCAACGTCCTGACTTTC.

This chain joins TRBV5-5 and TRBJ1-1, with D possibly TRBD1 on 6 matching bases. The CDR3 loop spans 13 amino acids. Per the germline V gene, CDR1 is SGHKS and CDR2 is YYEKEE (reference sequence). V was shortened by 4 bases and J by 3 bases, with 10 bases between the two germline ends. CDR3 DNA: TGTGCCAGCAGCCGGGACACTTACACTGAAGCTTTCTTT. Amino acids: CASSRDTYTEAFF.

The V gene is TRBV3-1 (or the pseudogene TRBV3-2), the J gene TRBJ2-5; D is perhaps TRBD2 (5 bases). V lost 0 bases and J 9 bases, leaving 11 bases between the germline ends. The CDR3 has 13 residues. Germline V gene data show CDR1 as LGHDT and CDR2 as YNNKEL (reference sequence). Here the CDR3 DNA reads TGTGCCAGCAGCCAAGATAGGGAGAGACCCCAGTACTTC. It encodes CASSQDRERPQYF.

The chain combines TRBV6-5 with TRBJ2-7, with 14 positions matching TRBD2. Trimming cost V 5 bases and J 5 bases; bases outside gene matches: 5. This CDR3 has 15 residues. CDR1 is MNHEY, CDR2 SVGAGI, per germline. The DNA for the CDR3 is TGTGCCAGCAGTACCCGACTAGCGGGAGGGGACGAGCAGTACTTC. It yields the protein CASSTRLAGGDEQYF.

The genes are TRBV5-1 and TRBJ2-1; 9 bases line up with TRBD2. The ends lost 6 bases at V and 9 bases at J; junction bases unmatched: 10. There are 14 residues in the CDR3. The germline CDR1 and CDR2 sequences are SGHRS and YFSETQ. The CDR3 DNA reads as TGCGCCAGCAACCTCGGCGGGAGGGCCGGTGAGCAGTTCTTC. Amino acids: CASNLGGRAGEQFF.

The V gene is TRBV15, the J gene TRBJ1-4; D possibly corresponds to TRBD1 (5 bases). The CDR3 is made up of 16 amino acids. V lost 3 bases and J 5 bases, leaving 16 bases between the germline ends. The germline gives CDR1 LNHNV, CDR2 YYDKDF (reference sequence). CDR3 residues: CATSSLKTVINEKLFF. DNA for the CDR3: TGTGCCACCAGCAGCTTAAAGACAGTAATAAATGAAAAACTGTTTTTT. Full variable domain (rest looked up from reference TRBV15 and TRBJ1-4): DAMVIQNPRYQVTQFGKPVTLSCSQTLNHNVMYWYQQKSSQAPKLLFHYYDKDFNNEADTPDNFQSRRPNTSFCFLDIRSPGLGDTAMYLCATSSLKTVINEKLFFGSGTQLSVL.